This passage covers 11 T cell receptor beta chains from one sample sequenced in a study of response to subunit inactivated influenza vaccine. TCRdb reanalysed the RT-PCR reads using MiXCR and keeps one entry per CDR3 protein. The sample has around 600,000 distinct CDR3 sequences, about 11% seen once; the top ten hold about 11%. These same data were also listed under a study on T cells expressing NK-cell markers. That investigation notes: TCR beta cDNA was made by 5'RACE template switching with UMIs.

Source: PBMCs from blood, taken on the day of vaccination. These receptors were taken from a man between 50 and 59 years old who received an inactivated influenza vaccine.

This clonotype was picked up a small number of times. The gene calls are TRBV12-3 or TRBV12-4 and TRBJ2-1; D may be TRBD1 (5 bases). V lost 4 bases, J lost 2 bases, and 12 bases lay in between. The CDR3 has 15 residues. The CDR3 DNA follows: TGTGCCAGCAGTTCCCAGGGTCGCACCTACAATGAGCAGTTCTTC. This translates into CASSSQGRTYNEQFF.

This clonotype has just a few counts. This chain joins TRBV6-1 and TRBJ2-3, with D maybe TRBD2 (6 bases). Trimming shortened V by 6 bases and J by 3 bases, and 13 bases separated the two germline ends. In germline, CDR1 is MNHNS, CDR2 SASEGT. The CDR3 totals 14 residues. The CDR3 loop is CASSAGIVTDTQYF. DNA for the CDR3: TGTGCCAGCAGCGCGGGGATAGTAACAGATACGCAGTATTTT.

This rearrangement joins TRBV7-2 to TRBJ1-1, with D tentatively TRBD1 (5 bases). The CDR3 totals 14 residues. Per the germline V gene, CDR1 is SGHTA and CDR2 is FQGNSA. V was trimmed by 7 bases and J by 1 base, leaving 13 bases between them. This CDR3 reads CASKNRLENTEAFF. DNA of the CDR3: TGTGCCAGCAAAAACAGGCTGGAGAACACTGAAGCTTTCTTT.

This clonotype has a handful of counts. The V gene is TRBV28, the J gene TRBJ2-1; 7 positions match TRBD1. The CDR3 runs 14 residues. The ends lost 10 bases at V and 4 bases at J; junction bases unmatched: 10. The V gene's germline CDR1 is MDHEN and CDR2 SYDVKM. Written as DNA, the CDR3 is TGTGCCACCAGGGACAGAAGTCGATACAATGAGCAGTTCTTC. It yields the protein CATRDRSRYNEQFF. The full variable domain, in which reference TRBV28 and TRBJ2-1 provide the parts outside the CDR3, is DVKVTQSSRYLVKRTGEKVFLECVQDMDHENMFWYRQDPGLGLRLIYFSYDVKMKEKGDIPEGYSVSREKKERFSLILESASTNQTSMYLCATRDRSRYNEQFFGPGTRLTVL.

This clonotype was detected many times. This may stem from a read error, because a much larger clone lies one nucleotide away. For the CDR3, the DNA is TGTGCCGTTGAAAGGTTCGACAGGGCCCATGATTGGGCCACCGGGGAGCTGTTTTTT. Its translation: CAVERFDRAHDWATGELFF. The V and J genes are TRBV11-1 and TRBJ2-2; 7 nucleotides line up with TRBD1. The CDR3 totals 19 residues. The V gene's germline CDR1 is SGHAT and CDR2 FQDESV (reference sequence). The J segment lost 4 bases and the V segment lost 11 bases, leaving 25 bases of the junction unmatched.

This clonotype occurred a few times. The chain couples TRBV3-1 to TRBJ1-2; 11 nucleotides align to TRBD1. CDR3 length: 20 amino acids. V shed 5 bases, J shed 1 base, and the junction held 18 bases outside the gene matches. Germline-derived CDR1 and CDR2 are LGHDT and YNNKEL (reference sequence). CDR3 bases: TGTGCCAGCAGCGTAGGCGGGACAGGGGGACGAAGAGGATTTAACTATGGCTACACCTTC. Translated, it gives CASSVGGTGGRRGFNYGYTF. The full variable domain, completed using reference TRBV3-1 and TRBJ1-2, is DTAVSQTPKYLVTQMGNDKSIKCEQNLGHDTMYWYKQDSKKFLKIMFSYNNKELIINETVPNRFSPKSPDKAHLNLHINSLELGDSAVYFCASSVGGTGGRRGFNYGYTFGSGTRLTVV.

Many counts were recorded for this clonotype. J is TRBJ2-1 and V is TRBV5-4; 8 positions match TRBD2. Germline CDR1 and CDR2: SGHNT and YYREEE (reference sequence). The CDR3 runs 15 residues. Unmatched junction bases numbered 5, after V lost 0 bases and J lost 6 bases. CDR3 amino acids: CASSLEAGGSNEQFF. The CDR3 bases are TGTGCCAGCAGCTTGGAGGCGGGAGGATCCAATGAGCAGTTCTTC.

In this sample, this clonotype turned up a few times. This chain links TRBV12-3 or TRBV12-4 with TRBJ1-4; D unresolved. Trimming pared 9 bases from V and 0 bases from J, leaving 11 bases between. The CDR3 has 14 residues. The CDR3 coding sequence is TGTGCCAGTTCAGACTCTGCAACTAATGAAAAACTGTTTTTT. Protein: CASSDSATNEKLFF.

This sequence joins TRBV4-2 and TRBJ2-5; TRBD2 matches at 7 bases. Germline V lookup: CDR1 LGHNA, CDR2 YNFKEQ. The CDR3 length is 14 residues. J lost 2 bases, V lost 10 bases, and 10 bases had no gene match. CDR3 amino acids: CAMGPGGSQETQYF. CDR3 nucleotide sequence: TGTGCCATGGGCCCCGGGGGGTCACAAGAGACCCAGTACTTC.

The CDR3 loop reads CASSDPNRDTGELFF. The CDR3 nucleotides read TGTGCCAGCAGCGACCCAAACAGGGACACCGGGGAGCTGTTTTTT. The genes are TRBV11-1 and TRBJ2-2, with D possibly being TRBD1 (6 bases). The germline CDR1 and CDR2 sequences are SGHAT and FQDESV (reference sequence). The CDR3 runs to 15 residues. The V gene lost 5 bases and the J gene lost 3 bases, with 13 bases spanning the gap.

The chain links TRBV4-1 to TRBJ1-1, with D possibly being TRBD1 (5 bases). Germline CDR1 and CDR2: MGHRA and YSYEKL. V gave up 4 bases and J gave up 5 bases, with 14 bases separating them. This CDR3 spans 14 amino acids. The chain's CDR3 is CASSPGWGRTEAFF. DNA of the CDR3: TGCGCCAGCAGCCCAGGCTGGGGACGGACTGAAGCTTTCTTT.